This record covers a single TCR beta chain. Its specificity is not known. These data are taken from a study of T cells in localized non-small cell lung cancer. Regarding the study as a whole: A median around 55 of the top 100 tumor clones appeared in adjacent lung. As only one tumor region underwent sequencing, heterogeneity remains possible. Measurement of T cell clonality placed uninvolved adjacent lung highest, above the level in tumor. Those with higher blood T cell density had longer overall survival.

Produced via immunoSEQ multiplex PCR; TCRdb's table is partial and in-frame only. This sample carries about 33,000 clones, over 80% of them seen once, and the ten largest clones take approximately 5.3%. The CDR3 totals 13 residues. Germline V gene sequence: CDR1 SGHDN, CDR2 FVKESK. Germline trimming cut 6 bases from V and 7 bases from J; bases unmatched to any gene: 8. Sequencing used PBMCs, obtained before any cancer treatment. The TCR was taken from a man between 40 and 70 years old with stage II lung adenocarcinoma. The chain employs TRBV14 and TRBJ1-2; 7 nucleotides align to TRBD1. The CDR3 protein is CASRPDRVVGYTF. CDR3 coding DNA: TGTGCCAGCAGACCCGACAGGGTAGTTGGCTACACCTTC.